The T cell receptor (beta chain) under discussion was sequenced for a study of OX40 agonist ivuxolimab in advanced cancers. Study in general: The patients' treatment was ivuxolimab, an agonistic anti-OX40 (CD134) antibody. Partial responses were achieved by three patients, of whom one had hepatocellular carcinoma and two had cutaneous melanoma. Dose-escalation cases comprised hepatocellular carcinoma, melanoma, renal cell or head and neck cancer.

Whole-study findings and limits: Circulating CD4+ and CD8+ T cells showed clonal expansion by week 6 at 0.1 to 3.0 mg/kg.

TCRdb's copy holds only in-frame clones and misses some; the assay was immunoSEQ multiplex PCR. The table has 87,000 or so clones, approximately 85% seen once. A note on this clone: The target antigen is unknown.

Material: CD4+ or CD8+ T cells sorted from blood, obtained in a trial of the OX40 agonist ivuxolimab. The sequence came from an adult with an advanced solid tumor such as melanoma, head and neck, liver or kidney cancer.

In nucleotides, the CDR3 is TGTGCCAGCATTAGGGACAGGGGGTCCGAGCAGTACTTC. Its translation: CASIRDRGSEQYF. The chain is built from TRBV28 and TRBJ2-7; 11 positions agree with TRBD1. J lost 6 bases, V lost 7 bases, and 5 bases had no gene match. Per the germline V gene, CDR1 is MDHEN and CDR2 is SYDVKM. The CDR3 length is 13 residues.